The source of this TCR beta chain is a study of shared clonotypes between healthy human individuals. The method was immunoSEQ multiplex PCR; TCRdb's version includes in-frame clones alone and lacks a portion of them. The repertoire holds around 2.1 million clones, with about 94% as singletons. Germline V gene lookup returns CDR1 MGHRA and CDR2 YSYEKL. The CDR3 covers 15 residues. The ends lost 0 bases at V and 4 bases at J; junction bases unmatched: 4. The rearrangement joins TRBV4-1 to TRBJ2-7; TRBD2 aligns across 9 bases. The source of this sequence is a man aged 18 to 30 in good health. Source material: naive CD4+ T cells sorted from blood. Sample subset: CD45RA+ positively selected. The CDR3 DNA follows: TGCGCCAGCAGCCAAGAAAAAGCGGGGGGATACGAGCAGTACTTC. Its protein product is CASSQEKAGGYEQYF.